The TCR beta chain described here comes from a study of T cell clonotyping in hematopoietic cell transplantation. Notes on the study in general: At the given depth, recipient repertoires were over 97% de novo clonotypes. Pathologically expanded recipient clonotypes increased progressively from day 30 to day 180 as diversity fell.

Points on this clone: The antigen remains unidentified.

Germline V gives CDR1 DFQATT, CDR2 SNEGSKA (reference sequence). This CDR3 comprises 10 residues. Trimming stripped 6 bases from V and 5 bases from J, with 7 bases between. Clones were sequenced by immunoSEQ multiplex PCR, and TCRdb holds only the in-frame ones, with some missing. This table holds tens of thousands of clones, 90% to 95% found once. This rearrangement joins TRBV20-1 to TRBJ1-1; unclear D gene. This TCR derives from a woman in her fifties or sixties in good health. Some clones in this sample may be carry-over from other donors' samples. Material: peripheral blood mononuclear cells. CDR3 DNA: TGCAGTGCCGTCTGGACTGAAGCTTTCTTT. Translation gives CSAVWTEAFF.